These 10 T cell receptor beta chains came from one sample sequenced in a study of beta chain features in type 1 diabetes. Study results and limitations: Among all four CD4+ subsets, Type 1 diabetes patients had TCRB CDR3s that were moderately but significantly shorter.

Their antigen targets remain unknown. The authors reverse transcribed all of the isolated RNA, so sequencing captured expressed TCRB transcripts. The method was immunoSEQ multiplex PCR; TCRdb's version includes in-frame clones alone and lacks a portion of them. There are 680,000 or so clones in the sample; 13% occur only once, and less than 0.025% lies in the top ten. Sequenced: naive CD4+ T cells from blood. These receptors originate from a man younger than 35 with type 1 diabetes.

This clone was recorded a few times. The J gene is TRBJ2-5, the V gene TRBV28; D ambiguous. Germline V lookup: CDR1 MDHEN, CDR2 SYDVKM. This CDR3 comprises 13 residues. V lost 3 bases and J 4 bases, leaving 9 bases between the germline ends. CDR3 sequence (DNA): TGTGCCAGCAGTTTCAGGCTCGGAGAGACCCAGTACTTC. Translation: CASSFRLGETQYF.

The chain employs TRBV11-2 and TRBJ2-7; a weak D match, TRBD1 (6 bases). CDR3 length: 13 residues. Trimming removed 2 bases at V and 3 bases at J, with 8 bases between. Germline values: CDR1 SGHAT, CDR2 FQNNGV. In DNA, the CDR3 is TGTGCCAGCAGCTTACCGGACAGCTACGAGCAGTACTTC. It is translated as CASSLPDSYEQYF.

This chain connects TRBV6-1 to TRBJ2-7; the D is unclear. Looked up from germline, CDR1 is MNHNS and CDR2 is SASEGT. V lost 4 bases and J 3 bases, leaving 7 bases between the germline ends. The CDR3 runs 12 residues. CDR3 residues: CASSVPFYEQYF. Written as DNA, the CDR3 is TGTGCCAGCAGTGTCCCGTTCTACGAGCAGTACTTC.

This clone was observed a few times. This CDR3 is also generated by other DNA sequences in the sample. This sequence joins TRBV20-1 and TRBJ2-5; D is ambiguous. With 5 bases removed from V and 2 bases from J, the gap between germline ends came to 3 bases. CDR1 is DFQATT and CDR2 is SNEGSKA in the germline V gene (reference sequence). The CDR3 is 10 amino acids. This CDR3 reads CSASQETQYF. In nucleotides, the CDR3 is TGCAGTGCTTCTCAAGAGACCCAGTACTTC.

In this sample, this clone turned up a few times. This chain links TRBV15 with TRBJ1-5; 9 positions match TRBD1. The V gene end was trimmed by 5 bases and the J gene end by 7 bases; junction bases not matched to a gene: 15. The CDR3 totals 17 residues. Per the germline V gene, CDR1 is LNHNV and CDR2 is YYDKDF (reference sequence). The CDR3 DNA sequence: TGTGCCACCAGCCCAAGCCCGACAGGGGGATGGGGGCAGCCCCAGCATTTT. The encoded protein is CATSPSPTGGWGQPQHF.

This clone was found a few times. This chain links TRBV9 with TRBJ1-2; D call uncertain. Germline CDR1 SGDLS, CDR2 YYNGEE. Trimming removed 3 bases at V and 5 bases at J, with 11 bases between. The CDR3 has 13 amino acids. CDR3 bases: TGTGCCAGCAGCGCAGCCGGAGTGTATGGCTACACCTTC. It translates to CASSAAGVYGYTF.

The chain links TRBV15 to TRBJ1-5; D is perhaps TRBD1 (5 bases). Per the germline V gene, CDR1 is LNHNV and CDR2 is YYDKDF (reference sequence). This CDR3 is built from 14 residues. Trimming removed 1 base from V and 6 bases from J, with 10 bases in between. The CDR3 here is CATSRGGGVQPQHF. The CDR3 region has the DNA TGTGCCACCAGCAGAGGCGGGGGGGTTCAGCCCCAGCATTTT.

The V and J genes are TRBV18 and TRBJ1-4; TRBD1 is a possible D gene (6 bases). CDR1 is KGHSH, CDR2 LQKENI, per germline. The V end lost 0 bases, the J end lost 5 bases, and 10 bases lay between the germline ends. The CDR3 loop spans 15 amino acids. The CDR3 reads CASSPPRTDNEKLFF. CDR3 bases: TGTGCCAGCTCACCACCACGGACAGACAATGAAAAACTGTTTTTT.

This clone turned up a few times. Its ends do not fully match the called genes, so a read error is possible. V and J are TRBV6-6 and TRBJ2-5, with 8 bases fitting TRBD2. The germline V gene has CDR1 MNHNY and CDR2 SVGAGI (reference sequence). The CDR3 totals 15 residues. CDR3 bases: TGTGCCAGCAGTTACCGGAGCGGGAGCCAAGCGACCCAGTACTTC. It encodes CASSYRSGSQATQYF.

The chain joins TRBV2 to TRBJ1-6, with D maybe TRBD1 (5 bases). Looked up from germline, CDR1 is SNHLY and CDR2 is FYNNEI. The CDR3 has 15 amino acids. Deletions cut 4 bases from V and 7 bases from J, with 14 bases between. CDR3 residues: CASSGWGTGNSPLHF. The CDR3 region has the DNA TGTGCCAGCAGTGGATGGGGGACGGGGAATTCACCCCTCCACTTT.